Shown below are 3 T cell receptor beta chains from a single sample sequenced in a study of identical twins. From the 5' RACE reads, TCRdb called clonotypes with MiXCR, one entry per CDR3 protein. Among some 630,000 distinct CDR3 sequences, roughly 7.1% were seen once, and the ten largest hold approximately 1.5%. This sample was shared with a second study, whose subject was yellow fever vaccine responses in identical twins.

The sequencing input was PBMCs. Source of these receptors: a woman between 18 and 29 years old in good health.

This clonotype was observed at least ten times. The chain joins TRBV25-1 to TRBJ2-1; no clear D gene. Germline V gene sequence: CDR1 MGHDK, CDR2 SYGVNS. Trimming took off 7 bases at V and 0 bases at J, with 13 bases between the two ends. This CDR3 is built from 15 residues. CDR3 protein: CASIFPYPSYNEQFF. CDR3 in DNA: TGTGCCAGCATTTTTCCGTACCCCTCCTACAATGAGCAGTTCTTC.

This clonotype was picked up many times. V usage is TRBV4-1 and J usage is TRBJ2-7; 10 bases align to TRBD2. Germline V gene lookup returns CDR1 MGHRA and CDR2 YSYEKL. The CDR3 has 16 amino acids. The V gene end was trimmed by 3 bases and the J gene end by 5 bases; junction bases not matched to a gene: 10. In nucleotides, the CDR3 is TGCGCCAGCAGCCAGCCCAGACTAGCGGGTCATAACGAGCAGTACTTC. This sequence encodes CASSQPRLAGHNEQYF.

This clonotype appeared a few times. J is TRBJ2-7 and V is TRBV10-3; D gene unclear. Trimming took off 8 bases at V and 3 bases at J, with 11 bases between the two ends. Per the germline V gene, CDR1 is ENHRY and CDR2 is SYGVKD. This CDR3 is 12 amino acids long. The DNA of the CDR3 is TGTGCCATCGCAGCGAATGGCTACGAGCAGTACTTC. Its protein product is CAIAANGYEQYF.